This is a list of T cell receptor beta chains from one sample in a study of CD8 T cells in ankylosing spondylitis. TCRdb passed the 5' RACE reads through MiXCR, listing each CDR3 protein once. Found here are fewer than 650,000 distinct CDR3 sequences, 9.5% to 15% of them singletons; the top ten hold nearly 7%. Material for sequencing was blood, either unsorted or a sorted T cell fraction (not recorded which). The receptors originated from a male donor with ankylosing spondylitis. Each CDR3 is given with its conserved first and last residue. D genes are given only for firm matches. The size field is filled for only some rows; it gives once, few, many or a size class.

CSARWGDYGYTF	TGCAGTGCTAGGTGGGGCGACTATGGCTACACCTTC	TRBV20-1	.	TRBJ1-2	.
CSVVLAGVGEQFF	TGCAGCGTTGTTCTAGCGGGAGTGGGTGAGCAGTTCTTC	TRBV29-1	few	TRBJ2-1	TRBD2
CSTPGLAGGGNEQFF	TGCAGCACCCCAGGCCTAGCGGGAGGTGGCAATGAGCAGTTCTTC	TRBV29-1	.	TRBJ2-1	TRBD2
CASSEYTGTNEKLFF	TGTGCCAGCAGTGAATACACAGGTACTAATGAAAAACTGTTTTTT	TRBV6-1	.	TRBJ1-4	.
CASSLGGNLYNEQFF	TGTGCCAGCAGTTTGGGCGGGAACCTATACAATGAGCAGTTCTTC	TRBV12-3/TRBV12-4	few	TRBJ2-1	.
CASSLVASGGPGETQYF	TGTGCCAGCAGCTTAGTTGCTAGCGGGGGTCCGGGGGAGACCCAGTACTTC	TRBV7-2	few	TRBJ2-5	TRBD2
CASSLSFSGGTQYF	TGTGCCAGCAGTTTATCGTTCAGCGGGGGTACGCAGTATTTT	TRBV27	few	TRBJ2-3	TRBD2
CASSIGAVYEQYF	TGTGCCAGCAGCATCGGGGCGGTCTACGAGCAGTACTTC	TRBV12-3/TRBV12-4	many	TRBJ2-7	.
CASSLDQGAGYGYTF	TGTGCCAGCAGCTTAGATCAGGGAGCGGGCTATGGCTACACCTTC	TRBV7-6	few	TRBJ1-2	.
CSVAPANTGELFF	TGCAGCGTTGCACCCGCGAACACCGGGGAGCTGTTTTTT	TRBV29-1	few	TRBJ2-2	.
CSARSSGSGETQYF	TGCAGTGCTAGGTCTAGCGGGAGTGGAGAGACCCAGTACTTC	TRBV20-1	few	TRBJ2-5	TRBD2
CASRVLRTGGSYSNQPQHF	TGTGCCAGCAGAGTCCTCCGGACAGGAGGGTCTTATAGCAATCAGCCCCAGCATTTT	TRBV28	once	TRBJ1-5	TRBD1
CATSGDSTDTQYF	TGTGCCACCAGTGGTGATAGCACAGATACGCAGTATTTT	TRBV24-1	few	TRBJ2-3	.
CASSYGQSQETQYF	TGTGCCAGCAGTTATGGGCAGAGCCAAGAGACCCAGTACTTC	TRBV6-5	few	TRBJ2-5	.
CASSGSSGTYNEQFF	TGCGCCAGCAGTGGGTCTAGCGGGACTTACAATGAGCAGTTCTTC	TRBV10-1	.	TRBJ2-1	TRBD2
CASSLPRDRGFYLETQYF	TGTGCCAGCAGCTTACCCCGGGACAGGGGGTTTTATCTGGAGACCCAGTACTTC	TRBV7-6	few	TRBJ2-5	TRBD1
CASSLGQTITYEQYF	TGCGCCAGCAGCTTGGGACAGACTATTACCTACGAGCAGTACTTC	TRBV5-1	few	TRBJ2-7	.
CASSLDAGGLDTQYF	TGTGCCAGCAGCTTAGATGCGGGGGGACTAGATACGCAGTATTTT	TRBV7-2	few	TRBJ2-3	TRBD2
CASSSSRDRELGYNEQFF	TGCGCCAGCAGCTCCAGCCGGGACAGGGAATTGGGCTACAATGAGCAGTTCTTC	TRBV5-1	.	TRBJ2-1	TRBD1
CASSLDLRAIDTQYF	TGTGCCAGCAGCTTAGATCTCCGGGCAATAGATACGCAGTATTTT	TRBV11-2	.	TRBJ2-3	.
CASSLTGTVTYEQYF	TGCGCCAGCAGCTTGACCGGGACAGTGACCTACGAGCAGTACTTC	TRBV5-1	many	TRBJ2-7	TRBD1
CASSPSGSGGATQYF	TGTGCCAGCAGCCCTAGCGGGAGCGGGGGAGCTACGCAGTATTTT	TRBV7-9	few	TRBJ2-3	TRBD2
CASLRDSREETQYF	TGTGCCAGCCTCCGGGACTCCAGGGAAGAGACCCAGTACTTC	TRBV4-2	few	TRBJ2-5	.
CASSQTQTGHLYGYTF	TGTGCCAGCAGCCAGACCCAGACGGGACACCTCTATGGCTACACCTTC	TRBV3-1	many	TRBJ1-2	.
CASSLSLSGLSSYNEQFF	TGTGCCAGCAGCTTAAGTTTGAGCGGGTTAAGCTCCTACAATGAGCAGTTCTTC	TRBV11-2	few	TRBJ2-1	.
CASSPDSDTQYF	TGTGCCAGCTCACCAGATTCAGATACGCAGTATTTT	TRBV18	.	TRBJ2-3	.
CAISDLQQGIMVGYTF	TGTGCCATCAGTGATCTACAACAGGGAATTATGGTTGGCTACACCTTC	TRBV10-3	few	TRBJ1-2	.
CASSLTLLARGNEQFF	TGTGCCAGCAGCTTAACTTTGCTAGCCAGGGGCAATGAGCAGTTCTTC	TRBV11-2	few	TRBJ2-1	.
CASSLEGTGTSPLHF	TGTGCCAGCAGCTTAGAGGGGACAGGGACTTCACCCCTCCACTTT	TRBV11-2	few	TRBJ1-6	TRBD1
CSARRGTDYGYTF	TGCAGTGCTAGACGGGGGACGGATTATGGCTACACCTTC	TRBV20-1	.	TRBJ1-2	.
CASSLVQGFRDTEAFF	TGTGCCAGCAGCTTGGTACAGGGGTTTCGAGACACTGAAGCTTTCTTT	TRBV5-6	.	TRBJ1-1	TRBD1
CASTLVIAGGEQFF	TGTGCCAGCACTCTGGTGATAGCGGGGGGTGAGCAGTTCTTC	TRBV12-3/TRBV12-4	.	TRBJ2-1	TRBD2
CSARSLAGVGTGELFF	TGCAGTGCTAGAAGTCTAGCGGGAGTTGGAACCGGGGAGCTGTTTTTT	TRBV20-1	.	TRBJ2-2	TRBD2
CSSGLAGGEQFF	TGCAGCTCGGGACTAGCGGGAGGTGAGCAGTTCTTC	TRBV29-1	.	TRBJ2-1	TRBD2
CASTLTGAGRGYTF	TGCGCCAGCACCCTAACCGGGGCAGGGAGAGGCTACACCTTC	TRBV5-1	few	TRBJ1-2	.
CASSNRLAGGRDGELFF	TGTGCCAGCAGCAACAGACTAGCGGGAGGACGGGACGGGGAGCTGTTTTTT	TRBV7-8	few	TRBJ2-2	TRBD2
CASSMGLAGGPDTQYF	TGCGCCAGCAGCATGGGACTAGCGGGAGGGCCAGATACGCAGTATTTT	TRBV5-1	few	TRBJ2-3	TRBD2
CSVEGPLGGYTF	TGCAGCGTTGAGGGTCCCCTCGGGGGCTACACCTTC	TRBV29-1	.	TRBJ1-2	.
CASSRDTYNEQFF	TGTGCCAGCAGCCGGGACACCTACAATGAGCAGTTCTTC	TRBV3-1	few	TRBJ2-1	.
CASSRQQYGKLFF	TGCGCCAGCAGTCGACAGCAATACGGGAAGCTGTTTTTT	TRBV5-1	.	TRBJ2-2	.
CASSFRQGAEKLFF	TGTGCCAGCAGCTTCCGACAGGGGGCGGAAAAACTGTTTTTT	TRBV7-2	.	TRBJ1-4	TRBD1
CASRRTGANYGYTF	TGTGCCAGCAGAAGGACAGGTGCTAACTATGGCTACACCTTC	TRBV7-9	.	TRBJ1-2	TRBD1
CASSSPPGDTEAFF	TGTGCCAGCAGCTCCCCCCCTGGGGACACTGAAGCTTTCTTT	TRBV7-9	many	TRBJ1-1	.
CSATRGDTEAFF	TGCAGTGCTACCAGGGGGGACACTGAAGCTTTCTTT	TRBV20-1	many	TRBJ1-1	TRBD1
CASSPPGPLAGVPGELFF	TGTGCCAGCAGTCCCCCTGGCCCACTAGCGGGAGTGCCCGGGGAGCTGTTTTTT	TRBV12-3/TRBV12-4	few	TRBJ2-2	TRBD2
CASSHSHSAFF	TGTGCCAGCAGCCACAGCCACTCGGCTTTCTTT	TRBV3-1	once	TRBJ1-1	.